The 28 T cell receptor beta chains in this list originate from one sample, sequenced in a study of blood T cell repertoires in COVID-19. TCRdb keeps only in-frame clones here, not all; method: immunoSEQ multiplex PCR. The table has 100,000 to 150,000 clones, about 88% seen once; the top ten hold 1.2%. The sample was peripheral blood. The receptors were gathered from a woman over 75 with acute or convalescent COVID-19.

This chain's CDR3 is CSVLLQGMGYGYTF. The DNA of the CDR3 is TGCAGCGTCCTTTTACAGGGGATGGGGTATGGCTACACCTTC. The chain joins TRBV29-1 to TRBJ1-2; TRBD1 matches at 7 bases. V was clipped by 6 bases and J by 5 bases; unmatched bases: 12. The CDR3 extends over 14 amino acids. The germline V gene has CDR1 SQVTM and CDR2 ANQGSEA.

The genes are TRBV6-5 and TRBJ2-1, with TRBD1 matching over 11 bases. Trimming cost V 6 bases and J 4 bases; bases outside gene matches: 5. The germline gives CDR1 MNHEY, CDR2 SVGAGI. The CDR3 runs to 15 residues. The CDR3 sequence: CASSKDRGLYNEQFF. In nucleotides, the CDR3 is TGTGCCAGCAGCAAGGACAGGGGGCTTTACAATGAGCAGTTCTTC.

The V call is TRBV7-3, the J call TRBJ2-1, with 14 bases matching TRBD2. This CDR3 comprises 14 residues. CDR1 is SGHTA and CDR2 is FQGTGA in the germline V gene. V lost 5 bases to trimming and J lost 8 bases; unmatched junction nucleotides: 2. The CDR3 region is CASSQTSGGDEQFF. CDR3 nucleotides: TGTGCCAGCAGCCAGACTAGCGGGGGGGATGAGCAGTTCTTC.

The chain uses TRBV2 and TRBJ2-1, with 10 bases matching TRBD1. CDR3 length: 14 residues. Germline lookup yields CDR1 SNHLY and CDR2 FYNNEI. The V and J ends lost 7 bases and 5 bases, in that order; junction bases with no gene match: 5. CDR3 in DNA: TGTGCCAGCAACCCGGGGACAGGGGACAATGAGCAGTTCTTC. Amino acid sequence: CASNPGTGDNEQFF.

This chain joins TRBV11-2 and TRBJ1-6; 8 bases are shared with TRBD1. Losses at the gene ends were 5 bases for V and 6 bases for J; bases not matched to a gene: 3. The CDR3 runs to 14 residues. The germline CDR1 and CDR2 sequences are SGHAT and FQNNGV. The CDR3 DNA follows: TGTGCCAGCAGCCTGGGACAGGTTAATTCACCCCTCCACTTT. It translates to CASSLGQVNSPLHF.

This clone has more than one count but fewer than ten. The V call is TRBV5-6, the J call TRBJ1-2, with 9 bases lining up with TRBD1. Losses at the gene ends were 1 base for V and 5 bases for J; bases not matched to a gene: 3. CDR3 length: 14 amino acids. Germline lookup yields CDR1 SGHDT and CDR2 YYEEEE. DNA for the CDR3: TGTGCCAGCAGCTTGAGGGACAGGGCGTATGGCTACACCTTC. The encoded protein is CASSLRDRAYGYTF.

This sequence joins TRBV12-5 and TRBJ2-6; perhaps TRBD1 as D (5 bases). Trimming stripped 0 bases from V and 0 bases from J, with 12 bases between. The germline CDR1 and CDR2 sequences are LGHNT and FRNRAP. This CDR3 has 18 amino acids. The CDR3 loop reads CASGLVWGAFSGANVLTF. Written as DNA, the CDR3 is TGTGCTAGTGGTTTGGTCTGGGGCGCCTTCTCTGGGGCCAACGTCCTGACTTTC. Full variable domain (outside the CDR3, taken from reference TRBV12-5 and TRBJ2-6): DARVTQTPRHKVTEMGQEVTMRCQPILGHNTVFWYRQTMMQGLELLAYFRNRAPLDDSGMPKDRFSAEMPDATLATLKIQPSEPRDSAVYFCASGLVWGAFSGANVLTFGAGSRLTVL.

The rearrangement uses TRBV19 and TRBJ1-2; D gene unclear. The CDR3 extends over 11 amino acids. V gave up 11 bases and J gave up 5 bases, with 12 bases separating them. Germline CDR1 reads LNHDA; CDR2 reads SQIVND (reference sequence). The CDR3 bases are TGTGCCTCGTGGCAGAATTATGGCTACACCTTC. Translated: CASWQNYGYTF.

The chain carries TRBV7-2 and TRBJ2-3, with TRBD2 matching 7 bases. The CDR3 spans 16 residues. From germline, CDR1 is SGHTA and CDR2 FQGNSA. V dropped 0 bases and J dropped 4; count of bases not matched to a gene: 7. The DNA of the CDR3 is TGTGCCAGCAGCTTAGCGACGGGCGGGGGTGCAGATACGCAGTATTTT. Residues: CASSLATGGGADTQYF. Supplemented by reference TRBV7-2 and TRBJ2-3, the full variable domain reads GAGVSQSPSNKVTEKGKDVELRCDPISGHTALYWYRQSLGQGLEFLIYFQGNSAPDKSGLPSDRFSAERTGGSVSTLTIQRTQQEDSAVYLCASSLATGGGADTQYFGPGTRLTVL.

The chain employs TRBV6-1 and TRBJ2-7; D perhaps matches TRBD1 (6 bases). Germline lookup yields CDR1 MNHNS and CDR2 SASEGT. This CDR3 is built from 13 residues. V was trimmed by 2 bases and J by 2 bases, leaving 7 bases between them. DNA for the CDR3: TGTGCCAGCAGTGAACGACAGGCCTACGAGCAGTACTTC. Translating gives CASSERQAYEQYF.

The V and J genes are TRBV20-1 and TRBJ2-5; the match to TRBD2 covers 8 bases. The CDR3 length is 14 residues. V gave up 3 bases and J gave up 7 bases; unmatched junction bases: 10. In germline, CDR1 is DFQATT, CDR2 SNEGSKA (reference sequence). CDR3 sequence reads: CSASVGGGRGTQYF. CDR3 in DNA: TGCAGTGCTAGTGTCGGGGGGGGCAGGGGGACCCAGTACTTC.

The V gene is TRBV28, the J gene TRBJ1-6, with D unclear. There are 17 residues in the CDR3. V lost 3 bases to trimming and J lost 14 bases, with 26 bases between them. In germline, CDR1 is MDHEN, CDR2 SYDVKM. CDR3 amino acids: CASSFNTLGRRSSALHF. In DNA form, the CDR3 reads TGTGCCAGCAGTTTTAACACTCTTGGCAGACGGAGTTCGGCCCTCCACTTT. The entire variable domain, with the rest obtained from reference TRBV28 and TRBJ1-6, is as follows: DVKVTQSSRYLVKRTGEKVFLECVQDMDHENMFWYRQDPGLGLRLIYFSYDVKMKEKGDIPEGYSVSREKKERFSLILESASTNQTSMYLCASSFNTLGRRSSALHFGNGTRLTVT.

V gene TRBV5-1 combines with J gene TRBJ2-7; 9 bases match TRBD2. Germline V gene data show CDR1 as SGHRS and CDR2 as YFSETQ. The J segment lost 5 bases and the V segment lost 5 bases, leaving 17 bases of the junction unmatched. The CDR3 consists of 17 residues. The DNA for the CDR3 is TGCGCCAGCAGTACCGCCCTGGGGCGGGGGGGCCCCGACGAGCAGTACTTC. Protein: CASSTALGRGGPDEQYF.

The rearrangement uses TRBV7-3 and TRBJ2-7; 9 bases map to TRBD2. Losses at the gene ends were 0 bases for V and 5 bases for J; bases not matched to a gene: 5. CDR1 SGHTA and CDR2 FQGTGA come from the germline V gene. This CDR3 has 15 residues. CDR3 in amino acids: CASSLTLAGTDEQYF. The CDR3 DNA is TGTGCCAGCAGCTTAACCCTAGCGGGGACGGACGAGCAGTACTTC.

This chain uses TRBV2 with TRBJ2-1, with 9 positions matching TRBD2. V was clipped by 8 bases and J by 8 bases; unmatched bases: 13. This CDR3 comprises 15 residues. Germline V gene data show CDR1 as SNHLY and CDR2 as FYNNEI. This CDR3 reads CASGGLSGRFDEQFF. The CDR3 nucleotides read TGTGCCAGCGGGGGGCTGAGCGGGAGGTTCGATGAGCAGTTCTTC.

Written as DNA, the CDR3 is TGCAGTGCTAGTTCGAGACAGAGGTACTATGGCTACACCTTC. This gives the protein CSASSRQRYYGYTF. The chain recombines TRBV20-1 with TRBJ1-2, with a weak D call TRBD1 (5 bases). CDR1 is DFQATT, CDR2 SNEGSKA, per germline (reference sequence). This CDR3 comprises 14 residues. V shed 3 bases and J shed 3 bases, with 14 bases lying between them.

The CDR3 here is CASSTGGQPWDEQFF. DNA for the CDR3: TGTGCCAGCAGCACAGGGGGCCAACCCTGGGATGAGCAGTTCTTC. This chain uses TRBV5-5 with TRBJ2-1; TRBD1 agrees at 9 bases. The length of the CDR3 is 15 residues. Germline CDR1 and CDR2: SGHKS and YYEKEE (reference sequence). The J segment lost 8 bases and the V segment lost 4 bases, leaving 10 bases of the junction unmatched. Variable domain in full (rest from reference TRBV5-5 and TRBJ2-1): DAGVTQSPTHLIKTRGQQVTLRCSPISGHKSVSWYQQVLGQGPQFIFQYYEKEERGRGNFPDRFSARQFPNYSSELNVNALLLGDSALYLCASSTGGQPWDEQFFGPGTRLTVL.

The gene calls are TRBV6-5 and TRBJ1-4, with D unresolved. Trimming pared 6 bases from V and 10 bases from J, leaving 18 bases between. Germline lookup yields CDR1 MNHEY and CDR2 SVGAGI. The CDR3 contains 14 residues. The CDR3 sequence: CASRGGQVIGKLFF. DNA of the CDR3: TGTGCCAGCAGGGGAGGGCAGGTGATAGGAAAACTGTTTTTT.

Remarks on this clone: Compared with germline, one end of the junction differs, possibly owing to a read error. The chain links TRBV3-1 (or the pseudogene TRBV3-2) to TRBJ1-1; TRBD1 agrees at 7 bases. Germline lookup yields CDR1 LGHDT and CDR2 YNNKEL (reference sequence). The CDR3 is 14 amino acids. CDR3 bases: TGTGCCAGCAGCCCGGGACAGCTGAACACTGAAGTTTTCTTT. Translation: CASSPGQLNTEVFF.

The rearrangement uses TRBV6-1 and TRBJ1-3; D unclear. This CDR3 is 18 amino acids long. Between the trimmed V and J ends, which lost 2 bases and 0 bases, there was a span of 17 bases. Looked up from germline, CDR1 is MNHNS and CDR2 is SASEGT. CDR3 nucleotides: TGTGCCAGCAGTGAAAGATCGGCCAGTCGGAGCTCTGGAAACACCATATATTTT. Amino acid sequence: CASSERSASRSSGNTIYF.

The chain joins TRBV5-1 to TRBJ2-1; D remains unclear. The CDR3 totals 15 residues. V was trimmed by 1 base and J by 0 bases, leaving 8 bases between them. Germline V CDR1 and CDR2: SGHRS, YFSETQ. The CDR3 DNA is TGCGCCAGCAGCTTGCTTGCGGACTCCTACAATGAGCAGTTCTTC. Translation: CASSLLADSYNEQFF.

This chain uses TRBV6-6 with TRBJ2-1; D is possibly TRBD1 (5 bases). The V end was cut by 6 bases, the J end by 0 bases, with 12 bases between. CDR3 size: 15 residues. Germline CDR1 reads MNHNY; CDR2 reads SVGAGI (reference sequence). The DNA for the CDR3 is TGTGCCAGCAGCCGAGGACAAAGCTCCTACAATGAGCAGTTCTTC. This sequence encodes CASSRGQSSYNEQFF.

The gene calls are TRBV28 and TRBJ1-2; TRBD1 matches at 9 bases. The CDR3 sequence is 16 residues long. The ends lost 6 bases at V and 8 bases at J; junction bases unmatched: 16. The germline CDR1 and CDR2 sequences are MDHEN and SYDVKM. This CDR3 reads CASSLGQGLVVGGYTF. The CDR3 DNA sequence: TGTGCCAGCAGCCTAGGACAGGGGTTAGTAGTGGGCGGCTACACCTTC.

The rearrangement uses TRBV4-2 and TRBJ2-1; 9 bases are shared with TRBD2. This CDR3 is 17 amino acids long. The V gene's germline CDR1 is LGHNA and CDR2 YNFKEQ. With V trimmed by 5 bases and J by 4 bases, 12 bases remained unmatched. CDR3 nucleotide sequence: TGTGCCAGCAGCGACCTCCGCGCTAGCGGGACTTACAATGAGCAGTTCTTC. Amino acids: CASSDLRASGTYNEQFF.

This clone was counted a single time. This chain uses TRBV27 with TRBJ1-2; tentative D call: TRBD1 (6 bases). The germline V and J ends were trimmed by 5 bases and 7 bases, with 17 bases remaining between them. The CDR3 contains 14 residues. CDR1 and CDR2 (germline): MNHEY, SMNVEV (reference sequence). The CDR3 bases are TGTGCCAGCAGTAACCAACAGGGTTTCTTTGGCTACACCTTC. Translating it yields CASSNQQGFFGYTF.

The CDR3, as DNA: TGTGCCAGCAGGGAGGAGGAGAACACTGAAGCTTTCTTT. It yields the protein CASREEENTEAFF. The J gene is TRBJ1-1, the V gene TRBV25-1; D is unclear. Looked up from germline, CDR1 is MGHDK and CDR2 is SYGVNS. V was shortened by 6 bases and J by 1 base, with 9 bases between the two germline ends. The CDR3 is 13 residues long. The variable domain in full, with the rest retrieved from reference TRBV25-1 and TRBJ1-1, is EADIYQTPRYLVIGTGKKITLECSQTMGHDKMYWYQQDPGMELHLIHYSYGVNSTEKGDLSSESTVSRIRTEHFPLTLESARPSHTSQYLCASREEENTEAFFGQGTRLTVV.

This chain uses TRBV5-3 with TRBJ2-2, with 10 bases that match TRBD2. TRBV5-3 is annotated as an ORF whose role is uncertain. V shed 0 bases and J 1 base; nucleotides not matched to a gene: 6. This CDR3 has 18 residues. The CDR3 nucleotides are TGTGCCAGAAGCTTGGCGCCAGCGGGAGGGAAGAACACCGGGGAGCTGTTTTTT. It specifies CARSLAPAGGKNTGELFF.

The chain uses TRBV5-4 and TRBJ2-6; D is uncertain. V lost 1 base and J lost 0, with 8 bases in between. The CDR3 consists of 16 residues. Germline V gene sequence: CDR1 SGHNT, CDR2 YYREEE (reference sequence). The CDR3 DNA is TGTGCCAGCAGCTTGTTGGGCCTCTCTGGGGCCAACGTCCTGACTTTC. This gives the protein CASSLLGLSGANVLTF.